This T cell receptor beta chain stems from a study of monozygotic twins with cystic fibrosis. Study-level findings and limits: Nucleotide-identical clonotype sharing was significantly higher within monozygotic CF twin pairs than between unrelated CF individuals.

This table comes from immunoSEQ multiplex PCR, and its TCRdb copy is limited to in-frame clones, with some not included. The sample carries around 10,000 clones, 99% recorded once. Worth noting for this clone: Its antigen remains unidentified.

There are 11 residues in the CDR3. Germline V gene sequence: CDR1 DFQATT, CDR2 SNEGSKA (reference sequence). V lost 5 bases to trimming and J lost 2 bases, with 6 bases between them. The sequenced material came from blood. The sequence was collected from a man in his late teens or twenties with cystic fibrosis. This sequence joins TRBV20-1 and TRBJ2-5, with D uncertain. In DNA form, the CDR3 reads TGCAGTGCTGTCAGACAAGAGACCCAGTACTTC. Translated, it gives CSAVRQETQYF.